This TCR beta chain was sequenced during a study of Graves' ophthalmopathy and Graves' hyperthyroidism. Study-level results: Blood samples also showed most expanded thyroid clonotypes exceeding 0.001 frequency.

The CDR3 extends over 16 amino acids. The V gene's germline CDR1 is MNHEY and CDR2 SVGAGI. Trimming cost V 4 bases and J 4 bases; bases outside gene matches: 8. For this clonotype: The antigen is undetermined.

Enrollment excluded any patients with other autoimmune diseases, uncontrolled infections, pregnancy or lactation. PBMCs originated in roughly 11 ml of fresh peripheral blood. The study amplified TCR beta CDR3 regions using RNA transcripts. HTBI primers were employed in first-round RT-PCR, then a second-round multiplex PCR followed. TCRdb analysed the multiplex PCR reads with MiXCR anew, one entry per CDR3 protein. In the table there are approximately 160,000 distinct CDR3 sequences, 30% to 45% of which are singletons. The TCR was taken from a woman between 40 and 50 years old with Graves' ophthalmopathy. Material: peripheral blood. The gene calls are TRBV6-5 and TRBJ1-5; 9 bases line up with TRBD1. This chain's CDR3 is CASSFLPGQGNQPQHF. The DNA for the CDR3 is TGTGCCAGCAGTTTCCTACCGGGACAGGGTAATCAGCCCCAGCATTTT.